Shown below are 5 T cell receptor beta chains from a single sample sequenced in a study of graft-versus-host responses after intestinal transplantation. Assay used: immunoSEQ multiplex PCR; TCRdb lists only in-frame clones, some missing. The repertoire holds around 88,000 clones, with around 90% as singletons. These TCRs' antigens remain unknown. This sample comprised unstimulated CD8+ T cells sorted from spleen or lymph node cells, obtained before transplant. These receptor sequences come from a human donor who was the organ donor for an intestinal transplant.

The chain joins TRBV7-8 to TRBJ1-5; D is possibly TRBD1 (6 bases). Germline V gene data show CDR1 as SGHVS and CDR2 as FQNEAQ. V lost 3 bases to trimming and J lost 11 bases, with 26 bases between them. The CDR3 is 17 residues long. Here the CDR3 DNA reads TGTGCCAGCAGCTTCTTGCCGGGACACCCTGTAATGTCGGCCCAGCATTTT. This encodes CASSFLPGHPVMSAQHF.

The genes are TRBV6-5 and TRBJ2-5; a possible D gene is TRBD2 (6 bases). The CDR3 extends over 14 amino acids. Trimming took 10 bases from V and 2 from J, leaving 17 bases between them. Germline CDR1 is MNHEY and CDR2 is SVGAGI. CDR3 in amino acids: CATLFAGRQETQYF. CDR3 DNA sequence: TGTGCCACCCTCTTCGCCGGGAGACAAGAGACCCAGTACTTC.

The CDR3 spells CASSRLGGREKLFF. CDR3 sequence (DNA): TGCGCCAGCAGCCGGCTAGGGGGCCGAGAAAAACTGTTTTTT. This rearrangement joins TRBV5-1 to TRBJ1-4; 7 bases fit TRBD1. CDR1 and CDR2 from the germline V gene are SGHRS and YFSETQ. V shed 4 bases, J shed 8 bases, and the junction held 8 bases outside the gene matches. The length of the CDR3 is 14 residues.

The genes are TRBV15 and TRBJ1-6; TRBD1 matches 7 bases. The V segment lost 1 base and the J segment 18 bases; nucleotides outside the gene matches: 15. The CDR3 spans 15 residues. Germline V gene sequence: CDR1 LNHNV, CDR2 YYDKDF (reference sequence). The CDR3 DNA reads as TGTGCCACCAGCAGAGGCACAGGGGCCGGCCCAGGCCCCCACTTT. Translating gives CATSRGTGAGPGPHF.

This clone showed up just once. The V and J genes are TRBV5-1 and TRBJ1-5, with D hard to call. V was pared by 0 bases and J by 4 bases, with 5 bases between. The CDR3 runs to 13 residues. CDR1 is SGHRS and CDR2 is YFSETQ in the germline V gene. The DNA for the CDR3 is TGCGCCAGCAGCTTGGGCCTAAATCAGCCCCAGCATTTT. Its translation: CASSLGLNQPQHF.